These 16 T cell receptor beta chains came from one sample sequenced in a study of blood T cell repertoires in COVID-19. The repertoire was sequenced with immunoSEQ multiplex PCR; TCRdb's copy has only in-frame clones and lacks some. This sample has around 23,000 clones, with approximately 68% found just once. Sequenced input: peripheral blood. Every receptor here comes from a woman of 80 years or more with acute or convalescent COVID-19.

The rearrangement links TRBV18 to TRBJ1-4, with 7 bases identical to TRBD1. CDR1 and CDR2 from the germline V gene are KGHSH and LQKENI. The CDR3 extends over 14 amino acids. The V gene end was trimmed by 4 bases and the J gene end by 5 bases; junction bases not matched to a gene: 4. The CDR3 nucleotides are TGTGCCAGCTCACTTTCGACAGGGAATGAAAAACTGTTTTTT. It yields the protein CASSLSTGNEKLFF.

The rearrangement links TRBV15 to TRBJ1-2; D is perhaps TRBD1 (5 bases). Germline CDR1 reads LNHNV; CDR2 reads YYDKDF (reference sequence). The CDR3 loop spans 13 amino acids. Trimming took off 6 bases at V and 5 bases at J, with 13 bases between the two ends. In DNA form, the CDR3 reads TGTGCCACCAGTTCCGGGACTTCTTATGGCTACACCTTC. This sequence encodes CATSSGTSYGYTF.

The CDR3 loop reads CATSIPGQGEAFF. CDR3 DNA sequence: TGTGCCACCAGCATCCCCGGACAGGGGGAAGCTTTCTTT. The chain uses TRBV15 and TRBJ1-1, with 9 bases identical to TRBD1. CDR3 size: 13 residues. J was trimmed by 8 bases and V by 4 bases; bases with no gene match: 5. Germline CDR1 reads LNHNV; CDR2 reads YYDKDF (reference sequence).

V usage is TRBV5-1 and J usage is TRBJ1-1, with D hard to call. Trimming pared 0 bases from V and 5 bases from J, leaving 8 bases between. Looked up from germline, CDR1 is SGHRS and CDR2 is YFSETQ. The CDR3 runs 13 residues. The CDR3 sequence: CASSLDVDTEAFF. As DNA, the CDR3 is TGCGCCAGCAGCTTGGACGTAGATACTGAAGCTTTCTTT. The full variable domain, completed using reference TRBV5-1 and TRBJ1-1, is KAGVTQTPRYLIKTRGQQVTLSCSPISGHRSVSWYQQTPGQGLQFLFEYFSETQRNKGNFPGRFSGRQFSNSRSEMNVSTLELGDSALYLCASSLDVDTEAFFGQGTRLTVV.

The genes are TRBV28 and TRBJ1-5; a possible D gene is TRBD1 (6 bases). The CDR3 is made up of 15 amino acids. V lost 7 bases to trimming and J lost 5 bases, with 18 bases between them. Germline CDR1 MDHEN, CDR2 SYDVKM. DNA of the CDR3: TGTGCCAGCAATACTCAGGGGAGTGGAGATCAGCCCCAGCATTTT. It translates to CASNTQGSGDQPQHF.

This rearrangement joins TRBV7-9 to TRBJ1-4, with 7 bases aligning to TRBD1. Germline loops: CDR1 SEHNR, CDR2 FQNEAQ (reference sequence). This CDR3 contains 16 residues. V was clipped by 0 bases and J by 5 bases; unmatched bases: 6. The CDR3 region has the DNA TGTGCCAGCAGCTTAGCTACAGGGGCGCTAAATGAAAAACTGTTTTTT. Translating gives CASSLATGALNEKLFF.

The V call is TRBV3-1 (or the pseudogene TRBV3-2), the J call TRBJ1-4, with a possible D match to TRBD1 (6 bases). The CDR3 consists of 14 residues. Germline V lookup: CDR1 LGHDT, CDR2 YNNKEL (reference sequence). The germline V and J ends were trimmed by 0 bases and 9 bases, with 11 bases remaining between them. The CDR3: CASSQDGTSQKLFF. In DNA, the CDR3 is TGTGCCAGCAGCCAAGATGGGACAAGCCAAAAACTGTTTTTT.

The table lists this clone with a few counts. The chain uses TRBV30 and TRBJ2-2; the match to TRBD2 covers 7 bases. V gave up 2 bases and J gave up 2 bases; unmatched junction bases: 2. CDR3 length: 14 residues. The V gene's germline CDR1 is GTSNPN and CDR2 SVGIG (reference sequence). The CDR3 bases are TGTGCCTGGAGTCGACTAGCCAACACCGGGGAGCTGTTTTTT. It translates to CAWSRLANTGELFF.

The V call is TRBV21-1, the J call TRBJ1-5. TRBV21-1 is noted as a pseudogene. This CDR3 spans 12 amino acids. CDR3 residues: CASSFLGRSQHF. The CDR3 DNA follows: TGTGCCAGCAGCTTTTTAGGGAGATCCCAGCATTTT.

This clone was detected only a few times. This chain links TRBV19 with TRBJ1-2; 7 positions match TRBD1. The trim removed 7 bases at V and 4 bases at J, leaving 6 bases unmatched. This CDR3 has 13 amino acids. Germline V gives CDR1 LNHDA, CDR2 SQIVND (reference sequence). CDR3 nucleotide sequence: TGTGCCAGTAAAGCAGGGGGTATCTATGGCTACACCTTC. This translates into CASKAGGIYGYTF.

The chain joins TRBV13 to TRBJ2-3; 14 positions agree with TRBD2. Trimming took 5 bases from V and 2 from J; bases not matched to a gene: 3. CDR1 and CDR2 from the germline V gene are PRHDT and FYEKMQ (reference sequence). This CDR3 region has 16 residues. The CDR3 DNA is TGTGCCAGCAGCGGACTAGCGGGGGGAGTCACAGATACGCAGTATTTT. As protein: CASSGLAGGVTDTQYF. The full variable domain, in which reference TRBV13 and TRBJ2-3 provide the parts outside the CDR3, is AAGVIQSPRHLIKEKRETATLKCYPIPRHDTVYWYQQGPGQDPQFLISFYEKMQSDKGSIPDRFSAQQFSDYHSELNMSSLELGDSALYFCASSGLAGGVTDTQYFGPGTRLTVL.

The chain combines TRBV6-6 with TRBJ1-3, with 9 bases identical to TRBD1. The CDR3 has 15 amino acids. Germline CDR1 reads MNHNY; CDR2 reads SVGAGI (reference sequence). V was pared by 5 bases and J by 6 bases, with 8 bases of the junction left unmatched. The CDR3: CASSLMTGGENTIYF. The CDR3 DNA reads as TGTGCCAGCAGTCTTATGACAGGGGGTGAAAACACCATATATTTT.

The chain couples TRBV5-8 to TRBJ2-1, with 7 nucleotides matching TRBD1. V shed 4 bases, J shed 8 bases, and the junction held 9 bases outside the gene matches. The germline V gene encodes CDR1 SGHTS and CDR2 YDEGEE. The CDR3 runs 14 residues. This CDR3 is CASSKRVGGDEQFF. The CDR3 nucleotides read TGTGCCAGCAGCAAACGCGTAGGGGGCGATGAGCAGTTCTTC. Together with reference TRBV5-8 and TRBJ2-1, the CDR3 gives the full variable domain: EAGVTQSPTHLIKTRGQQATLRCSPISGHTSVYWYQQALGLGLQFLLWYDEGEERNRGNFPPRFSGRQFPNYSSELNVNALELEDSALYLCASSKRVGGDEQFFGPGTRLTVL.

The CDR3 spells CATSEAALGNQPQHF. The CDR3 DNA is TGTGCCACCAGTGAGGCCGCTTTGGGCAATCAGCCCCAGCATTTT. The rearrangement uses TRBV24-1 and TRBJ1-5; D gene uncertain. Germline values: CDR1 KGHDR, CDR2 SFDVKD. The CDR3 is 15 residues long. Between the trimmed V and J ends, which lost 4 bases and 2 bases, there was a span of 11 bases.

There are a few counts of this clone. The chain has TRBV6-5 and TRBJ1-1, with D maybe TRBD1 (5 bases). Germline V CDR1 and CDR2: MNHEY, SVGAGI. Trimming took off 0 bases at V and 4 bases at J, with 12 bases between the two ends. This CDR3 is 15 amino acids long. CDR3 residues: CASSYSQGWGTEAFF. DNA of the CDR3: TGTGCCAGCAGTTACTCGCAGGGTTGGGGCACTGAAGCTTTCTTT.

This chain connects TRBV25-1 to TRBJ2-7; TRBD2 is a possible D gene (6 bases). Germline V gene lookup returns CDR1 MGHDK and CDR2 SYGVNS. There are 15 residues in the CDR3. The V gene lost 3 bases and the J gene lost 8 bases, with 20 bases spanning the gap. CDR3 sequence (DNA): TGTGCCAGCAGTGACCCCGCAGCTTCCCGCGGGAAGCAGTACTTC. Protein: CASSDPAASRGKQYF.